The 29 T cell receptor beta chains below come from one sample, sequenced in a study of CD8 T cells in Susac syndrome. A quantity of about 0.45 to 1 ug RNA underwent reverse transcription using random hexamers. TCRdb re-called the immunoSEQ multiplex PCR reads with MiXCR, one entry per CDR3 protein. The profile shows 120,000 or so distinct CDR3 sequences, 85% to 95% of them singletons. The sequencing sample was made of CD4+ T cells from PBMCs. Receptors were obtained from a human donor with multiple sclerosis.

V and J are TRBV6-2 or TRBV6-3 and TRBJ2-1; 9 bases are shared with TRBD2. This CDR3 has 18 residues. V lost 0 bases, J lost 8 bases, and 14 bases stayed unmatched. Per germline, CDR1 MNHEY and CDR2 SVGEGT. The CDR3 here is CASSYSMVRGGDQHEQFF. The CDR3 nucleotides are TGTGCCAGCAGTTACTCGATGGTTCGCGGGGGGGACCAGCATGAGCAGTTCTTC.

V and J are TRBV29-1 and TRBJ2-7; D ambiguous. Germline V gene sequence: CDR1 SQVTM, CDR2 ANQGSEA. The CDR3 spans 11 residues. V was pared by 2 bases and J by 2 bases, with 4 bases between. The CDR3 region is CSVERAYEQYF. In DNA, the CDR3 is TGCAGCGTTGAAAGAGCCTACGAGCAGTACTTC.

This clonotype was recorded only once. The rearrangement links TRBV7-2 to TRBJ2-5, with TRBD2 as a possible D gene (7 bases). The V end was cut by 5 bases, the J end by 0 bases, with 16 bases between. Germline assignment: CDR1 SGHTA and CDR2 FQGNSA. CDR3 length: 16 residues. The CDR3 nucleotides read TGTGCCAGCAGCCTGAAGGGGGGGGCGCACCAAGAGACCCAGTACTTC. Translating gives CASSLKGGAHQETQYF.

The chain carries TRBV5-6 and TRBJ2-6; 7 bases align to TRBD1. Germline CDR1 reads SGHDT; CDR2 reads YYEEEE. The CDR3 totals 18 residues. J gave up 4 bases and V 1 base, and 11 bases lay outside the gene matches. Here the CDR3 reads CASSLIGTGVFGANVLTF. CDR3 nucleotide sequence: TGTGCCAGCAGCTTGATAGGAACAGGGGTATTCGGGGCCAACGTCCTGACTTTC. The full variable domain, in which reference TRBV5-6 and TRBJ2-6 provide the parts outside the CDR3, is DAGVTQSPTHLIKTRGQQVTLRCSPKSGHDTVSWYQQALGQGPQFIFQYYEEEERQRGNFPDRFSGHQFPNYSSELNVNALLLGDSALYLCASSLIGTGVFGANVLTFGAGSRLTVL.

As regards this clonotype: At one of its ends the junction is not consistent with the germline gene, which may arise from a read error. The chain is built from TRBV7-2 and TRBJ1-1; D gene unclear. CDR3 size: 13 residues. Germline CDR1 is SGHTA and CDR2 is FQGNSA. CDR3 DNA: TGTGCCAGCAGCTTAGTTAGGGATGGTGAAACTTTCTTT. The encoded protein is CASSLVRDGETFF.

The chain uses TRBV12-3 or TRBV12-4 and TRBJ2-1; D ambiguous. V lost 6 bases to trimming and J lost 9 bases, with 9 bases between them. This CDR3 spans 11 amino acids. This CDR3 is CASSPRREQFF. In nucleotides, the CDR3 is TGTGCCAGCAGCCCCCGACGTGAGCAGTTCTTC.

J is TRBJ1-3 and V is TRBV3-1; no reliable D call. Trimming pared 2 bases from V and 0 bases from J, leaving 5 bases between. CDR1 LGHDT and CDR2 YNNKEL come from the germline V gene (reference sequence). The CDR3 loop spans 14 amino acids. The CDR3 sequence: CASSQISSGNTIYF. The CDR3 coding sequence is TGTGCCAGCAGCCAAATAAGCTCTGGAAACACCATATATTTT. Variable domain in full (rest from reference TRBV3-1 and TRBJ1-3): DTAVSQTPKYLVTQMGNDKSIKCEQNLGHDTMYWYKQDSKKFLKIMFSYNNKELIINETVPNRFSPKSPDKAHLNLHINSLELGDSAVYFCASSQISSGNTIYFGEGSWLTVV.

For this clonotype: The germline gene is not matched at one end of the junction; a read error may be the cause. This chain connects TRBV28 to TRBJ1-6, with 7 bases aligning to TRBD1. Germline V gene lookup returns CDR1 MDHEN and CDR2 SYDVKM. The CDR3 is made up of 15 amino acids. The DNA of the CDR3 is TGTGCCAGTTCCTTCGACAGGGCCTATAATTCAACCCTCCACTTT. Translated, it gives CASSFDRAYNSTLHF.

This clonotype was seen a few times. CDR3 sequence: CASSDGRDEKLFF. The CDR3, as DNA: TGTGCCAGCAGCGACGGACGGGATGAAAAACTGTTTTTT. The chain is built from TRBV4-2 and TRBJ1-4; D gene unclear. The germline V and J ends were trimmed by 5 bases and 6 bases, with 10 bases remaining between them. The V gene's germline CDR1 is LGHNA and CDR2 YNFKEQ. This CDR3 spans 13 amino acids.

The chain links TRBV9 to TRBJ1-2, with a possible D match to TRBD1 (5 bases). V was shortened by 7 bases and J by 2 bases, with 15 bases between the two germline ends. The length of the CDR3 is 14 residues. Germline CDR1 is SGDLS and CDR2 is YYNGEE. The CDR3 DNA sequence: TGTGCCAGCCGAACGGGACCGTTAAACTATGGCTACACCTTC. Its protein product is CASRTGPLNYGYTF.

The chain recombines TRBV4-2 with TRBJ2-2; D possibly corresponds to TRBD2 (5 bases). CDR1 and CDR2 from the germline V gene are LGHNA and YNFKEQ. V was shortened by 1 base and J by 0 bases, with 12 bases between the two germline ends. CDR3 length: 17 amino acids. CDR3 protein: CASSQGNSAANTGELFF. In DNA, the CDR3 is TGTGCCAGCAGCCAAGGAAATAGCGCAGCGAACACCGGGGAGCTGTTTTTT.

The rearrangement uses TRBV3-1 and TRBJ1-2; D call uncertain. Trimming cost V 0 bases and J 8 bases, with 13 bases left between them. Germline CDR1 LGHDT, CDR2 YNNKEL (reference sequence). This CDR3 spans 14 amino acids. Here the CDR3 reads CASSQDGMGSGYTF. Here the CDR3 DNA reads TGTGCCAGCAGCCAAGATGGCATGGGTAGCGGCTACACCTTC.

The V gene is TRBV9, the J gene TRBJ2-2; 10 nucleotides line up with TRBD2. V trimming: 0 bases; J trimming: 5 bases; junction bases outside the gene matches: 4. Germline-derived CDR1 and CDR2 are SGDLS and YYNGEE. The CDR3 has 16 residues. The CDR3 region is CASSVVSGGGTGELFF. For the CDR3, the DNA is TGTGCCAGCAGCGTAGTAAGCGGGGGGGGTACCGGGGAGCTGTTTTTT.

The V gene is TRBV25-1, the J gene TRBJ2-7, with D possibly matching TRBD1 (8 bases). Germline CDR1 MGHDK, CDR2 SYGVNS. The V end was cut by 4 bases, the J end by 2 bases, with 12 bases between. This CDR3 has 14 residues. The CDR3 sequence is CASSATGGAYEQYF. In nucleotides, the CDR3 is TGTGCCAGCAGTGCTACAGGGGGGGCCTACGAGCAGTACTTC.

The gene calls are TRBV2 and TRBJ2-1; D possibly uses TRBD1 or TRBD2 (5 bases each). Between the trimmed V and J ends, which lost 4 bases and 0 bases, there was a span of 10 bases. This CDR3 region has 15 residues. Germline assignment: CDR1 SNHLY and CDR2 FYNNEI. This chain's CDR3 is CASSAGTPSYNEQFF. CDR3 sequence (DNA): TGTGCCAGCAGTGCCGGGACCCCCTCCTACAATGAGCAGTTCTTC. The full variable domain, in which reference TRBV2 and TRBJ2-1 provide the parts outside the CDR3, is EPEVTQTPSHQVTQMGQEVILRCVPISNHLYFYWYRQILGQKVEFLVSFYNNEISEKSEIFDDQFSVERPDGSNFTLKIRSTKLEDSAMYFCASSAGTPSYNEQFFGPGTRLTVL.

The rearrangement links TRBV11-2 to TRBJ1-1; D unclear. The germline V and J ends were trimmed by 4 bases and 3 bases, with 18 bases remaining between them. Germline V lookup: CDR1 SGHAT, CDR2 FQNNGV. CDR3 length: 16 amino acids. DNA of the CDR3: TGTGCCAGCAGCTCCCGTCCAGTCGGCATGTACACTGAAGCTTTCTTT. Translated, it gives CASSSRPVGMYTEAFF.

The rearrangement uses TRBV6-6 and TRBJ1-1, with D possibly matching TRBD1 (6 bases). The CDR3 sequence is 16 residues long. Germline CDR1 is MNHNY and CDR2 is SVGAGI (reference sequence). Trimming removed 2 bases from V and 8 bases from J, with 21 bases in between. The CDR3 DNA is TGTGCCAGCAGTTACACACCACCCGGGACACCCGGGGAAGCTTTCTTT. Its translation is CASSYTPPGTPGEAFF.

This clonotype was picked up one time. This rearrangement joins TRBV20-1 to TRBJ2-7, with no clear D. The CDR3 length is 12 residues. With 6 bases removed from V and 1 base from J, the gap between germline ends came to 10 bases. CDR1 is DFQATT and CDR2 is SNEGSKA in the germline V gene (reference sequence). CDR3 residues: CSASPPSYEQYF. In DNA, the CDR3 is TGCAGTGCCTCTCCCCCGTCCTACGAGCAGTACTTC.

This clonotype was seen a single time. This rearrangement joins TRBV7-9 to TRBJ1-5; 8 positions agree with TRBD1. Germline assignment: CDR1 SEHNR and CDR2 FQNEAQ (reference sequence). The CDR3 consists of 14 residues. With V trimmed by 5 bases and J by 8 bases, 8 bases remained unmatched. The CDR3 coding sequence is TGTGCCAGCAGCGACGGACAGGGAGTAAAGCCCCAGCATTTT. It codes for CASSDGQGVKPQHF.

The J gene is TRBJ2-2, the V gene TRBV19; 8 bases line up with TRBD1. Germline CDR1 LNHDA, CDR2 SQIVND (reference sequence). This CDR3 is built from 14 residues. The ends lost 6 bases at V and 5 bases at J; junction bases unmatched: 5. CDR3 sequence reads: CASRAGGSTGELFF. As DNA, the CDR3 is TGTGCCAGTAGGGCAGGGGGCAGTACCGGGGAGCTGTTTTTT.

The chain uses TRBV12-3 or TRBV12-4 and TRBJ1-1; possible D gene TRBD1, 5 bases. Trimming left V 5 bases short and J 1 base short, with 8 bases between. The CDR3 sequence is 13 residues long. In DNA, the CDR3 is TGTGCCAGCAGTACCACAGGGAACACTGAAGCTTTCTTT. Translating gives CASSTTGNTEAFF.

The chain joins TRBV30 to TRBJ2-5, with D perhaps TRBD2 (6 bases). This CDR3 is 14 amino acids long. Between the trimmed V and J ends, which lost 5 bases and 6 bases, there was a span of 19 bases. Germline-derived CDR1 and CDR2 are GTSNPN and SVGIG (reference sequence). CDR3 in DNA: TGTGCCTGGGCCGCAGGAGGGAACAAGAAGACCCAGTACTTC. Translated: CAWAAGGNKKTQYF.

This sequence joins TRBV20-1 and TRBJ1-1, with D possibly matching TRBD1 (5 bases). The CDR3 has 12 amino acids. CDR1 is DFQATT and CDR2 is SNEGSKA in the germline V gene (reference sequence). V lost 3 bases, J lost 7 bases, and 12 bases lay in between. CDR3 nucleotide sequence: TGCAGTGCTAGGGGGCTCGGGGGTGAAGCTTTCTTT. This encodes CSARGLGGEAFF.

With regard to this clonotype: The junction differs from germline at one of its ends, possibly a read error. The chain carries TRBV30 and TRBJ1-5; 8 bases match TRBD1. Germline V gene lookup returns CDR1 GTSNPN and CDR2 SVGIG (reference sequence). The CDR3 runs to 17 residues. CDR3 amino acids: CARSVSKWSGGVQPQHF. CDR3 sequence (DNA): TGCGCCCGGAGTGTAAGCAAATGGTCAGGGGGCGTACAGCCCCAGCATTTT.

The rearrangement links TRBV10-3 to TRBJ2-1; weak D call: TRBD1 (5 bases). The CDR3 totals 11 residues. With 11 bases removed from V and 6 bases from J, the gap between germline ends came to 11 bases. Per the germline V gene, CDR1 is ENHRY and CDR2 is SYGVKD. The CDR3 DNA reads TGTGCCTCCCAGGGCGTCAATGAGCAGTTCTTC. The encoded protein is CASQGVNEQFF.

The genes are TRBV4-1 and TRBJ1-5; weak D call: TRBD1 (5 bases). Germline loops: CDR1 MGHRA, CDR2 YSYEKL. CDR3 size: 16 residues. The ends were cut back, 2 bases at V and 0 bases at J, with 11 bases in the middle. CDR3 nucleotides: TGCGCCAGCAGCCAACCGACGACAGATAGCAATCAGCCCCAGCATTTT. Its translation is CASSQPTTDSNQPQHF.

The chain links TRBV6-5 to TRBJ2-3; possibly TRBD2 for D (6 bases). V lost 7 bases and J lost 2, with 13 bases in between. Germline V CDR1 and CDR2: MNHEY, SVGAGI. This CDR3 region has 14 residues. CDR3 sequence: CASKRGGFTDTQYF. In nucleotides, the CDR3 is TGTGCCAGCAAGAGGGGAGGTTTCACAGATACGCAGTATTTT.

The chain carries TRBV2 and TRBJ2-1; D gene unclear. Trimming stripped 8 bases from V and 12 bases from J, with 14 bases between. The CDR3 is 11 residues long. Germline CDR1 and CDR2: SNHLY and FYNNEI. This CDR3 reads CASRWQERQFF. The CDR3 DNA follows: TGTGCCAGCCGCTGGCAGGAGAGGCAGTTCTTC.

This clonotype was seen only once. V usage is TRBV29-1 and J usage is TRBJ1-6; D not certain. Between the trimmed V and J ends, which lost 3 bases and 6 bases, there was a span of 9 bases. The CDR3 sequence is 13 residues long. Germline CDR1 reads SQVTM; CDR2 reads ANQGSEA. The CDR3 nucleotides are TGCAGCGTTGAGCTGTCGCCTAATTCACCCCTCCACTTT. Translated, it gives CSVELSPNSPLHF.